Listed below are T cell receptor beta chains from one sample, sequenced in a study of control samples from healthy donors and cancer patients. Sequencing was performed with immunoSEQ multiplex PCR; in TCRdb, only in-frame clones are kept and a portion is missing. The repertoire holds about 84,000 clones, with 75% to 85% as singletons. The sequenced material came from PBMCs. These receptors all come from a man in his 60s with head and neck cancer. Both conserved end residues are part of each CDR3. The D gene is left open where the match is weak. Clone size appears in some rows only: once, few, many, or a class for an expanded clone.

-,TRBJ1-2,TRBV5-5,-,CASLFGGEKGGYTF,TGTGCCAGCCTCTTCGGGGGGGAGAAAGGAGGCTACACCTTC
-,TRBJ1-5,TRBV6-2/TRBV6-3,-,CASSPRRAVGGQPQHF,TGTGCCAGCAGCCCGAGACGGGCCGTCGGAGGACAGCCCCAGCATTTT
-,TRBJ2-7,TRBV29-1,-,CSVRTAPFYQQYF,TGCAGCGTCCGGACTGCCCCATTCTATCAGCAGTACTTC
TRBD1,TRBJ2-2,TRBV29-1,-,CSVGGQSMNTGELFF,TGCAGCGTTGGGGGACAGAGTATGAACACCGGGGAGCTGTTTTTT
TRBD2,TRBJ2-1,TRBV5-1,-,CASSSWRTSGQQQFF,TGCGCCAGCAGCTCATGGAGGACTAGCGGGCAACAGCAGTTCTTC
-,TRBJ1-4,TRBV4-1,medium-sized,CASSQTLGEKLFF,TGCGCCAGCAGCCAGACTCTAGGGGAAAAACTGTTTTTT
-,TRBJ2-3,TRBV5-4,-,CASSLRAGSTDTQYF,TGTGCCAGCAGCCTGCGTGCGGGCAGCACAGATACGCAGTATTTT
-,TRBJ1-2,TRBV5-4,-,CASSFGSTANYGYTF,TGTGCCAGCAGCTTCGGGAGTACAGCTAACTATGGCTACACCTTC
-,TRBJ2-6,TRBV6-1,-,CASSESPGSGANVLTF,TGTGCCAGCAGTGAGTCCCCAGGCTCTGGGGCCAACGTCCTGACTTTC
-,TRBJ2-2,TRBV6-5,-,CASSYSRRASGELFF,TGTGCCAGCAGTTACTCGAGAAGGGCGAGCGGGGAGCTGTTTTTT
-,TRBJ1-4,TRBV6-5,-,CASSSWGGEKLFF,TGTGCCAGCAGTTCTTGGGGAGGTGAAAAACTGTTTTTT
-,TRBJ2-3,TRBV6-5,-,CAIEIYTGSNTQYF,TGTGCCATCGAAATTTATACGGGGTCAAATACGCAGTATTTT
-,TRBJ2-1,TRBV9,-,CASSVGLAYNEQFF,TGTGCCAGCAGCGTGGGACTCGCCTACAATGAGCAGTTCTTC
-,TRBJ1-6,TRBV14,-,CASSQVGGSYNSPLHF,TGTGCCAGCAGCCAAGTAGGGGGCTCCTATAATTCACCCCTCCACTTT